The 5 T cell receptor beta chains in this list originate from one sample, sequenced in a study of CD8+ T cells in alopecia areata. Pooled cells of cutaneous lymph node origin were sorted on CD4, CD8alpha, NKG2D, NKG2ACE and other markers. In each case, RNA was isolated and then reverse transcribed into cDNA as the sequencing template. Sequencing used immunoSEQ multiplex PCR; TCRdb keeps in-frame clones, though not all of them. The sample yields approximately 280,000 clones, without any singletons. Sequenced material: CD4+ T cells sorted from a lymph node. The source of these receptors is a C3H/HeJ mouse with alopecia areata. The mouse strain carries the MHC haplotype H2-k.

Concerning this clone itself: Gene names follow the mouse nomenclature. The CDR3 loop reads CASRGQPGSDYTF. Incomplete CDR3 DNA: TGTGCCAGCAGAGGACAGCCCGGATCC. The chain links TRBV19 to TRBJ1-2; possible D gene TRBD1, 6 bases. Read coverage stops 4 residues before the CDR3 terminus; the germline J gene supplies the remainder. The CDR3 contains 13 residues. From germline, CDR1 is FNHDT and CDR2 SITEND (reference sequence).

This clone turned up a few times. Genes and germline come from the mouse. The CDR3 end is not reached by the read, which stops 4 residues before it; the germline J gene fills it in. This chain uses TRBV13-1 with TRBJ2-7; TRBD1 matches 10 bases. CDR1 is NSHNY and CDR2 is SYGAGN in the germline V gene. The CDR3 totals 16 residues. CDR3 bases read: TGTGCCAGCAGTGATAGGGGGAAGGGGACAGGGGAT. This translates into CASSDRGKGTGD. The entire CDR3 sequence reads CASSDRGKGTGDEQYF.

About this clone itself: These gene names are mouse names. The read terminates 4 residues before the CDR3 end, so the remaining end is supplied by the germline J gene. V is TRBV13-2 and J is TRBJ2-1; tentatively, D is TRBD2 (7 bases). V was trimmed by 0 bases and J by 6 bases, leaving 10 bases between them. This CDR3 has 14 amino acids. Germline V gene data show CDR1 as NNHNN and CDR2 as SYGAGS (reference sequence). The sequenced CDR3 bases are TGTGCCAGCGGTGATGCGGGGGGCCCTGCT. As protein: CASGDAGGPA. In full, the CDR3 reads CASGDAGGPAEQFF.

This clone showed up just a few times. The genes and germline here are from mouse. The read finishes 4 residues shy of the CDR3 end, and the germline J gene is used to complete it. The chain couples TRBV13-1 to TRBJ2-3; 8 bases align to TRBD1. This CDR3 has 14 residues. From germline, CDR1 is NSHNY and CDR2 SYGAGN. The CDR3 reads CASSEWTGRETLYF. The covered CDR3 bases are TGTGCCAGCAGTGAGTGGACAGGGAGAGAA.

To note about this clone: Gene names and germline refer to mouse. From the germline J gene comes the end of the CDR3, since the read stops 4 residues before it. The chain joins TRBV1 to TRBJ1-2, with 9 positions matching TRBD1. Germline V gene sequence: CDR1 NSQYPW, CDR2 LRSPGD (reference sequence). The CDR3 consists of 15 residues. With V trimmed by 1 base and J by 3 bases, 3 bases remained unmatched. This CDR3 reads CTCSAVQGADSDYTF. The covered CDR3 bases are TGCACCTGCAGTGCAGTACAGGGGGCTGACTCC.